This TCR beta chain was identified in a study of blood T cell repertoires in COVID-19. Study in general: In each case, the material was cDNA or gDNA derived from T cells, B-cell-depleted T cells, or PBMCs.

As originally analysed: For nucleated cells, counts were estimated from reference gene primer amplification. The table came from immunoSEQ multiplex PCR; TCRdb's copy has only in-frame clones and leaves some out. The DNA gave D and trimming, while V, J and clone size come from that table. The sample has 250,000 to 300,000 clones; 91% are singletons. Germline CDR1 is MGHDK and CDR2 is SYGVNS. The CDR3 length is 16 residues. After removal of 1 base from V and 3 bases from J, the junction contained 8 bases not matched to a gene. This TCR derives from a woman aged 25 to 39 with COVID-19, enrolled during active disease. The sample consisted of peripheral blood. This rearrangement joins TRBV25-1 to TRBJ2-7, with TRBD2 identical over 8 bases. CDR3 residues: CASSEFGGARGYEQYF. Here the CDR3 DNA reads TGTGCCAGCAGTGAATTCGGGGGGGCACGGGGCTACGAGCAGTACTTC.